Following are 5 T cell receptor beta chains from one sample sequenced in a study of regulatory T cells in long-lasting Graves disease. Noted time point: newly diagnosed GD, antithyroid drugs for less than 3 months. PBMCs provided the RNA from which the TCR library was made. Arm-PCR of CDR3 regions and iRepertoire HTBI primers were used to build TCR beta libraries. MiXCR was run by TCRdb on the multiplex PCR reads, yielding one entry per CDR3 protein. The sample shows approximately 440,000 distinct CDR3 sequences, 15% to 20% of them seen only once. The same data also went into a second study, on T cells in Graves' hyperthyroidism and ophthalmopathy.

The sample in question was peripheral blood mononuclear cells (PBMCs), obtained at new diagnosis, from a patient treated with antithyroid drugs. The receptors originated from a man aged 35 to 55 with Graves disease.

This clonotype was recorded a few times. The CDR3 nucleotides are TGTGCCAGCACCAGGGGAGGGTTTTCCTACAATGAGCAGTTCTTC. Protein sequence: CASTRGGFSYNEQFF. The chain couples TRBV9 to TRBJ2-1, with D possibly TRBD2 on 7 matching bases. V gave up 6 bases and J gave up 1 base, with 14 bases separating them. Germline V gives CDR1 SGDLS, CDR2 YYNGEE. This CDR3 has 15 amino acids.

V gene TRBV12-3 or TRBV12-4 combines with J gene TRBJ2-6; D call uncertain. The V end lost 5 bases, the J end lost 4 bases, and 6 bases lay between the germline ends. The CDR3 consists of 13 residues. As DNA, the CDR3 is TGTGCCAGCAGTCCCCACGGGGCCAACGTCCTGACTTTC. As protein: CASSPHGANVLTF.

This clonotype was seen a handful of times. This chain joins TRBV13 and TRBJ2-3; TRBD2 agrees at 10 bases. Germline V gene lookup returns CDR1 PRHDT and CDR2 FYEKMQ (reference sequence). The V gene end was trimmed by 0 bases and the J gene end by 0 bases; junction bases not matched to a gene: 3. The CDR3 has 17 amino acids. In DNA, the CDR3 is TGTGCCAGCAGCTTAGGTCTAGCGGGGGTTAGCACAGATACGCAGTATTTT. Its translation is CASSLGLAGVSTDTQYF. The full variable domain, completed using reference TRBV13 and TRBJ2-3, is AAGVIQSPRHLIKEKRETATLKCYPIPRHDTVYWYQQGPGQDPQFLISFYEKMQSDKGSIPDRFSAQQFSDYHSELNMSSLELGDSALYFCASSLGLAGVSTDTQYFGPGTRLTVL.

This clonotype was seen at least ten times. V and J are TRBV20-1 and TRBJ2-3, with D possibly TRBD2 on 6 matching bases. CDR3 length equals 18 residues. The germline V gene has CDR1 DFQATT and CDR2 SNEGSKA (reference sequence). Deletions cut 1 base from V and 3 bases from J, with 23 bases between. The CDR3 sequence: CSARAIKPGILATDTQYF. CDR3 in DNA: TGCAGTGCTAGAGCCATAAAACCCGGGATACTAGCAACAGATACGCAGTATTTT.

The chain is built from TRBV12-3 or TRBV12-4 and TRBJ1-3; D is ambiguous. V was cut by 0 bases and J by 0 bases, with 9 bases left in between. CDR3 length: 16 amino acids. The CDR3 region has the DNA TGTGCCAGCAGTTTAGCGTCACTGGGCTCTGGAAACACCATATATTTT. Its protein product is CASSLASLGSGNTIYF.